This TCR beta chain was retrieved from a study of blood T cell repertoires in COVID-19. In the study overall: Samples taken during acute and convalescent COVID-19 were collected in the United States, Italy and Spain. Sources were T cells, B-cell-depleted T cells, or PBMCs; the material itself was cDNA or gDNA.

This CDR3 has 14 amino acids. After removal of 8 bases from V and 0 bases from J, the junction contained 4 bases not matched to a gene. Germline V lookup: CDR1 LNHDA, CDR2 SQIVND (reference sequence). In the study's own analysis: Amplification from reference gene primers served as the basis for estimated nucleated cell counts. Sequencing used immunoSEQ multiplex PCR; TCRdb keeps in-frame clones, though not all of them. For V, J and clone size, that table is used; D and trimming come from the DNA. Found here are roughly 160,000 clones, about 86% of them singletons; the top ten hold roughly 7%. What was sequenced was peripheral blood. The chain combines TRBV19 with TRBJ2-1; 7 bases align to TRBD1. The receptor comes from a man aged 50 to 59 with active or convalescent COVID-19. CDR3 residues: CASGDSSSYNEQFF. The CDR3 nucleotides read TGTGCCAGTGGGGACAGCAGCTCCTACAATGAGCAGTTCTTC.